Listed below are T cell receptor beta chains from one sample, sequenced in a study of a mutant IDH1 vaccine in newly diagnosed glioma. These receptors' antigens are unknown. Repertoires were generated with immunoSEQ multiplex PCR, while TCRdb's copy carries only in-frame clones and drops some. The top ten clones hold 12% of a sample with about 68,000 clones, roughly 84% of them seen once. This material consisted of PBMCs, taken from a glioma patient whose treatment included an IDH1 peptide vaccine. The source is a man aged 18 to 29 with glioma. The CDR3 runs from the conserved cysteine through the conserved F or W. A D gene is named only where the DNA matches it firmly. Part of the rows lack a size; the others show once, few, many or a class for expanded clones.

j_gene,abundance,v_gene,d_gene,CDR3nt,CDR3aa
TRBJ2-4,.,TRBV18,.,TGTGCCAGCTCACCCCCGGAAGCCAAAAACATTCAGTACTTC,CASSPPEAKNIQYF
TRBJ1-3,.,TRBV5-1,.,TGCGCCAGCAGCTTGGGGGAGGCTCCCGGAAACACCATATATTTT,CASSLGEAPGNTIYF
TRBJ2-4,.,TRBV11-2,.,TGTGCCAGCAGGGAGAGGGGGGAGACTTTAGCCAAAAACATTCAGTACTTC,CASRERGETLAKNIQYF
TRBJ2-3,once,TRBV5-4,.,TGTGCCAGCAGCTTGAACCCCACAGATACGCAGTATTTT,CASSLNPTDTQYF
TRBJ2-3,.,TRBV5-4,TRBD1,TGTGCCAGCAGCTTAACCCTGACAGGGGATGGCACAGATACGCAGTATTTT,CASSLTLTGDGTDTQYF
TRBJ2-7,.,TRBV19,TRBD2,TGTGCCAGTAGTATGAACCCGGGACTAGCGGGAGTAGAGCAGTACTTC,CASSMNPGLAGVEQYF
TRBJ1-4,.,TRBV5-4,TRBD1,TGTGCCAGCAGCGGAAAGACCTCAGGACAGGGAAATGAAAAACTGTTTTTT,CASSGKTSGQGNEKLFF
TRBJ2-7,.,TRBV25-1,.,TGTGCCAGCAGTGATTCTTGGACAGTGACCTACGAGCAGTACTTC,CASSDSWTVTYEQYF
TRBJ1-6,.,TRBV30,.,TGTGCCTGGAGTGGAGGGGAATTTGGGTATTCACCCCTCCACTTT,CAWSGGEFGYSPLHF
TRBJ1-5,.,TRBV18,.,TGTGCCAGCTCAAGGGGAAAGGGCGAGCCCCAGCATTTT,CASSRGKGEPQHF
TRBJ1-2,.,TRBV7-9,.,TGTGCCAGCAGTCTTATTTCAAGGATAGAAGGCTACACCTTC,CASSLISRIEGYTF
TRBJ2-2,once,TRBV10-3,.,TGTGCCATCAGTGACGTCCGTGGGGTGAACACCGGGGAGCTGTTTTTT,CAISDVRGVNTGELFF
TRBJ1-2,.,TRBV5-6,.,TGTGCCAGCAGCCCCAGTGGCAGGGGTTGGTATGGCTACACCTTC,CASSPSGRGWYGYTF
TRBJ2-7,.,TRBV28,.,TGTGCCAGCAGTTTTGCCTCCTTTCTCAACGAGCAGTACTTC,CASSFASFLNEQYF
TRBJ2-5,.,TRBV5-1,TRBD2,TGCGCCAGCAGCCAGACTAGCGGGAACCAAGAGACCCAGTACTTC,CASSQTSGNQETQYF
TRBJ1-4,once,TRBV6-6,.,TGTGCCAGCAGTTACTCGGGACGGCAGGGAATAGAAAAACTGTTTTTT,CASSYSGRQGIEKLFF
TRBJ1-5,few,TRBV7-2,.,TGTGCCAGCAGCTTCACGAGCAATCAGCCCCAGCATTTT,CASSFTSNQPQHF